These 2 T cell receptor beta chains share one sample of origin, sequenced in a study of tumor-infiltrating lymphocytes in primary liver carcinoma. The researchers produced TCR beta cDNA from approximately 460 ng total RNA with a constant-region primer. Libraries covering TCR beta were generated through three nested multiplex PCR rounds (using a slightly modified ARM-PCR). The first two PCR rounds used TRBV1-TRBV30 primers with a Cbeta primer, nine to ten cycles each. MiXCR, applied by TCRdb to the multiplex PCR reads, yields one record per CDR3 protein. The sample has approximately 110,000 distinct CDR3 sequences, 50% to 65% seen once. For each extraction, RNA and DNA were obtained together from 20-30 mg of unsorted bulk tissue. The sequencing sample was made of liver tumor tissue from sampling region 1. Subset of the sample: tumor region T1, superior pole. Every receptor here comes from an older woman with primary liver carcinoma and hepatitis B virus infection.

Details on this clonotype: The germline gene is not matched at one end of the junction; a read error may be the cause. The chain links TRBV29-1 to TRBJ2-3; maybe TRBD2 (7 bases). Germline V gene sequence: CDR1 SQVTM, CDR2 ANQGSEA. CDR3 length: 14 residues. CDR3 nucleotides: TGCAGCGTACACAAGGGGGGGAGCACGGATACGCAGTATTTT. Encoded protein: CSVHKGGSTDTQYF.

This clonotype was recorded only once. Since a much larger clone is just one base distant, this may be a read error. V is TRBV30 and J is TRBJ1-1; D gene uncertain. This CDR3 has 12 amino acids. Germline CDR1 is GTSNPN and CDR2 is SVGIG (reference sequence). CDR3 protein: CAWGVGSTEAFF. In nucleotides, the CDR3 is TGTGCCTGGGGTGTAGGTAGCACTGAAGCTTTCTTT.